Listed below are T cell receptor beta chains from one sample, sequenced in a study of blood T cell repertoires in COVID-19. Assay: immunoSEQ multiplex PCR; the TCRdb copy retains only in-frame clones and omits some. The top ten hold roughly an eighth of the sample, which has some 200,000 clones, roughly 80% seen once. Sequences were obtained from peripheral blood. Source of these receptors: a young man with active or convalescent COVID-19. Each CDR3 is given with its conserved first and last residue. Fields, in order: clone size, J gene, V gene, D gene, CDR3 DNA, CDR3 protein. D genes are given only for firm matches. Clone size is given for some rows only: seen once, a few or many times, or a class if the clone is expanded.

clone_size: .
j_call: TRBJ2-2
v_call: TRBV11-3
d_call: .
cdr3_nt: TGTGCCAGCAGCTTCGGGGGAGACTCCGATAGGATGGGAACCGGGGAGCTGTTTTTT
cdr3_aa: CASSFGGDSDRMGTGELFF

clone_size: .
j_call: TRBJ2-2
v_call: TRBV6-5
d_call: TRBD1
cdr3_nt: TGTGCCACCAGACAGGGTGTGACCGGGGAGCTGTTTTTT
cdr3_aa: CATRQGVTGELFF

clone_size: once
j_call: TRBJ2-1
v_call: TRBV6-1
d_call: TRBD1
cdr3_nt: TGTGCCAGCAGTGAGACATTGTGGACGGGACAGGGGGTAAATGAGCAGTTCTTC
cdr3_aa: CASSETLWTGQGVNEQFF

clone_size: .
j_call: TRBJ2-7
v_call: TRBV4-1
d_call: .
cdr3_nt: TGCGCCAGCAGCCAAGATTATCGGAGCGGCACCCGTTCCTACGAGCAGTACTTC
cdr3_aa: CASSQDYRSGTRSYEQYF

clone_size: .
j_call: TRBJ2-5
v_call: TRBV6-6
d_call: TRBD2
cdr3_nt: TGTGCCAGCAGAAAACAGGCTAGCGGTGAGGGGACCCAGTACTTC
cdr3_aa: CASRKQASGEGTQYF

clone_size: .
j_call: TRBJ2-1
v_call: TRBV7-6
d_call: .
cdr3_nt: TGTGCCAGCAGCTTAGCGCTTCAGGGTACGAGGAATGAGCAGTTCTTC
cdr3_aa: CASSLALQGTRNEQFF

clone_size: .
j_call: TRBJ2-5
v_call: TRBV30
d_call: .
cdr3_nt: TGTGCCTGGAGTCTCCCCGGGGGGCGTGAGACCCAGTACTTC
cdr3_aa: CAWSLPGGRETQYF

clone_size: .
j_call: TRBJ2-2
v_call: TRBV11-2
d_call: TRBD1
cdr3_nt: TGTGCCAGCAATTGGGGACAGGGGGCTCGATGGACCGGGGAGCTGTTTTTT
cdr3_aa: CASNWGQGARWTGELFF

clone_size: .
j_call: TRBJ1-2
v_call: TRBV29-1
d_call: .
cdr3_nt: TGCAGCGTTGGGGCAGGGCAGGGCTATGGCTACACCTTC
cdr3_aa: CSVGAGQGYGYTF

clone_size: .
j_call: TRBJ1-5
v_call: TRBV24-1
d_call: TRBD1
cdr3_nt: TGTGCCACCAGCTCGGAGGGGGCAGATCAGCCCCAGCATTTT
cdr3_aa: CATSSEGADQPQHF

clone_size: .
j_call: TRBJ1-1
v_call: TRBV12-3/TRBV12-4
d_call: .
cdr3_nt: TGTGCCAGCAGTTTCGCGGGGAAGGCTTTCTTT
cdr3_aa: CASSFAGKAFF

clone_size: .
j_call: TRBJ2-3
v_call: TRBV11-1
d_call: TRBD1
cdr3_nt: TGTGCCAGCAGCCACCGGGACAGGGGGCTCAATACGCAGTATTTT
cdr3_aa: CASSHRDRGLNTQYF

clone_size: few
j_call: TRBJ1-2
v_call: TRBV5-1
d_call: TRBD1
cdr3_nt: TGCGCCAGCAGTCATGGACAGGGGAATGAGGGCTACACCTTC
cdr3_aa: CASSHGQGNEGYTF

clone_size: .
j_call: TRBJ2-5
v_call: TRBV5-4
d_call: TRBD2
cdr3_nt: TGTGCCAGCAGTGGGACTAGCGGGAGTCAGGGGGAGACCCAGTACTTC
cdr3_aa: CASSGTSGSQGETQYF

clone_size: .
j_call: TRBJ2-7
v_call: TRBV29-1
d_call: TRBD2
cdr3_nt: TGCAGCGTGTCCCCGGGACTAGCGGAATACGAGCAGTACTTC
cdr3_aa: CSVSPGLAEYEQYF

clone_size: .
j_call: TRBJ2-3
v_call: TRBV9
d_call: TRBD2
cdr3_nt: TGTGCCAGCAGCGTAGGAGGCGGGACTAGCCCCACAGATACGCAGTATTTT
cdr3_aa: CASSVGGGTSPTDTQYF

clone_size: .
j_call: TRBJ1-3
v_call: TRBV9
d_call: .
cdr3_nt: TGTGCCAGCAGCGTAGCCCCGACAGTCTCTGGAAACACCATATATTTT
cdr3_aa: CASSVAPTVSGNTIYF

clone_size: .
j_call: TRBJ2-5
v_call: TRBV4-1
d_call: TRBD2
cdr3_nt: TGCGCCAGCAGCCCCTCTAGCGGTGGCGGTTGGGGGACCCAGTACTTC
cdr3_aa: CASSPSSGGGWGTQYF